This TCR beta chain was obtained from a study of shared clonotypes between healthy human individuals. Study-wide findings and caveats: Rarefaction indicated that sorted-subset sequencing remained incomplete although depth was large. Naive CD4 clonotypes were shared across a handful of donors at roughly 5.3%.

Some clones are missing from TCRdb's copy, which holds only in-frame ones; the method was immunoSEQ multiplex PCR. The profile shows approximately 640,000 clones, about 90% of them singletons. On this clone itself: The target antigen is unknown.

The CDR3 is 19 residues long. J was trimmed by 5 bases and V by 3 bases; bases with no gene match: 19. This sequence joins TRBV5-3 and TRBJ2-3, with 9 nucleotides matching TRBD2. TRBV5-3 belongs to the ORF category, with a function that is uncertain. Material: memory CD8+ T cells from PBMCs. Regarding subset: CD45RO+ cells pooled with CCR7-negative TemRA cells. The sequence was collected from a young man in good health. Some clones in this sample may be carry-over from other donors' samples. Written as DNA, the CDR3 is TGTGCCAGAAGCTACCGAGTAGCGGGAGATCCCAGATGTGGAGATACGCAGTATTTT. Encoded protein: CARSYRVAGDPRCGDTQYF.